The 21 T cell receptor beta chains presented below share a single source sample, sequenced in a study of PD-L1 blockade in urothelial cancer. Some clones are missing from TCRdb's copy, which holds only in-frame ones; the method was immunoSEQ multiplex PCR. The sample includes almost 90,000 clones, roughly 89% seen only once; the top ten take roughly 2%. As for time point: pretreatment peripheral blood. The starting material was PBMCs, obtained around atezolizumab (anti-PD-L1) treatment. These receptors all come from a man aged 60 to 69 with urothelial cancer.

CDR3 DNA: TGTGCCAGCAGCGCAGGACAGTTCAATCAGCCCCAGCATTTT. Amino acids: CASSAGQFNQPQHF. The chain recombines TRBV5-8 with TRBJ1-5, with a tentative D call TRBD1 (6 bases). The V gene's germline CDR1 is SGHTS and CDR2 YDEGEE. The CDR3 consists of 14 residues. V was pared by 4 bases and J by 3 bases, with 11 bases between.

The genes are TRBV5-1 and TRBJ2-3, with 9 nucleotides matching TRBD1. There are 15 residues in the CDR3. The J segment lost 6 bases and the V segment lost 4 bases, leaving 9 bases of the junction unmatched. CDR1 and CDR2 (germline): SGHRS, YFSETQ. CDR3 nucleotide sequence: TGCGCCAGCAGCGGGCCGGGACAGGGTAAGGATACGCAGTATTTT. Translating it yields CASSGPGQGKDTQYF. Together with reference TRBV5-1 and TRBJ2-3, the CDR3 gives the full variable domain: KAGVTQTPRYLIKTRGQQVTLSCSPISGHRSVSWYQQTPGQGLQFLFEYFSETQRNKGNFPGRFSGRQFSNSRSEMNVSTLELGDSALYLCASSGPGQGKDTQYFGPGTRLTVL.

This clone was counted a single time. J is TRBJ2-5 and V is TRBV4-3; D not certain. Germline V gives CDR1 LGHNA, CDR2 YSLEER. Trimming removed 0 bases from V and 4 bases from J, with 6 bases in between. The CDR3 length is 13 residues. CDR3 residues: CASSQDERETQYF. CDR3 in DNA: TGCGCCAGCAGCCAAGATGAGAGAGAGACCCAGTACTTC.

This clone was seen a few times. The chain joins TRBV27 to TRBJ1-2; a weak D match, TRBD1 (5 bases). V lost 4 bases and J lost 10, with 13 bases in between. The CDR3 is made up of 12 amino acids. The germline V gene has CDR1 MNHEY and CDR2 SMNVEV (reference sequence). The CDR3 DNA is TGTGCCAGCAGTTCGGCAACAGGAGCCTACACCTTC. It codes for CASSSATGAYTF.

The genes are TRBV6-5 and TRBJ2-7; TRBD2 aligns across 9 bases. Per the germline V gene, CDR1 is MNHEY and CDR2 is SVGAGI. V trimming: 2 bases; J trimming: 5 bases; junction bases outside the gene matches: 10. The CDR3 is 16 residues long. The CDR3 DNA is TGTGCCAGCAGTTACACTTCAGGCGGGAGGGCCAACGAGCAGTACTTC. Its translation: CASSYTSGGRANEQYF.

The V call is TRBV14, the J call TRBJ1-3; 9 nucleotides match TRBD1. Germline values: CDR1 SGHDN, CDR2 FVKESK. Losses at the gene ends were 7 bases for V and 2 bases for J; bases not matched to a gene: 6. The CDR3 is 15 amino acids. This CDR3 reads CASNLGTGTGNTIYF. The CDR3 DNA is TGTGCCAGCAACCTCGGGACAGGGACTGGAAACACCATATATTTT.

This rearrangement joins TRBV4-3 to TRBJ2-1; 9 bases align to TRBD2. Germline V gene sequence: CDR1 LGHNA, CDR2 YSLEER. Trimming cost V 4 bases and J 0 bases; bases outside gene matches: 10. This CDR3 region has 18 residues. The CDR3 is CASSRASGRRSSYNEQFF. The CDR3 nucleotides read TGCGCCAGCAGCCGGGCAAGCGGGAGGAGGAGCTCCTACAATGAGCAGTTCTTC.

J is TRBJ1-4 and V is TRBV21-1; TRBD1, the table's D call, lacks a check against the DNA. TRBV21-1 is a documented pseudogene. The CDR3 totals 15 residues. The CDR3 DNA reads TGTGCCAGCAGCATCTCCGGGACAGGGGTCGAAAAACTGTTTTTT. Encoded protein: CASSISGTGVEKLFF.

Only one count was recorded for this clone. This sequence joins TRBV7-2 and TRBJ2-1, with 7 bases lining up with TRBD1. The V gene's germline CDR1 is SGHTA and CDR2 FQGNSA. There are 14 residues in the CDR3. With 4 bases clipped from V and 7 bases from J, the junction kept 7 bases outside the gene matches. CDR3 in amino acids: CASSWVAGGNEQFF. The CDR3 nucleotides are TGTGCCAGCAGCTGGGTGGCAGGGGGAAATGAGCAGTTCTTC.

This chain connects TRBV6-6 to TRBJ2-3; D gene uncertain. From germline, CDR1 is MNHNY and CDR2 SVGAGI (reference sequence). The CDR3 runs 13 residues. Trimming removed 6 bases at V and 4 bases at J, with 11 bases between. CDR3: CASSAISSDTQYF. CDR3 nucleotide sequence: TGTGCCAGCAGCGCCATAAGCTCAGATACGCAGTATTTT.

The chain combines TRBV27 with TRBJ1-2; D may be TRBD1 (5 bases). CDR1 and CDR2 (germline): MNHEY, SMNVEV (reference sequence). V was pared by 5 bases and J by 8 bases, with 21 bases between. This CDR3 region has 15 residues. CDR3 nucleotides: TGTGCCAGCAGTCGAACCAATTTGGGGGGATCGGGCTACACCTTC. It encodes CASSRTNLGGSGYTF.

This clone has only one observation. J is TRBJ1-1 and V is TRBV6-1; D not resolved. The CDR3 sequence is 13 residues long. From germline, CDR1 is MNHNS and CDR2 SASEGT. V dropped 8 bases and J dropped 0 bases, with 10 bases sitting between them. CDR3 sequence: CASSRTMNTEAFF. DNA for the CDR3: TGTGCCAGCTCCAGAACCATGAACACTGAAGCTTTCTTT.

This chain links TRBV6-5 with TRBJ1-6; D is possibly TRBD1 (6 bases). Germline V gene lookup returns CDR1 MNHEY and CDR2 SVGAGI. The CDR3 extends over 12 amino acids. V was trimmed by 5 bases and J by 11 bases, leaving 10 bases between them. CDR3 amino acids: CASSRTGTPLHF. In nucleotides, the CDR3 is TGTGCCAGCAGTCGTACAGGGACACCCCTCCACTTT.

The chain has TRBV10-3 and TRBJ2-2; 8 positions agree with TRBD1. The CDR3 length is 13 residues. Germline V gives CDR1 ENHRY, CDR2 SYGVKD. Germline trimming cut 9 bases from V and 4 bases from J; bases unmatched to any gene: 4. CDR3 sequence: CAMAGGSTGELFF. In DNA, the CDR3 is TGTGCCATGGCAGGGGGCAGCACCGGGGAGCTGTTTTTT.

The chain has TRBV5-1 and TRBJ2-5; D gene ambiguous. Trimming shortened V by 4 bases and J by 5 bases, and 9 bases separated the two germline ends. Looked up from germline, CDR1 is SGHRS and CDR2 is YFSETQ. The CDR3 contains 12 residues. The CDR3 DNA reads TGCGCCAGCAGCCCTGCTAAGGAGACCCAGTACTTC. This codes for CASSPAKETQYF.

The rearrangement joins TRBV27 to TRBJ1-5; D gene ambiguous. The CDR3 is 14 amino acids. Trimming cost V 4 bases and J 0 bases, with 7 bases left between them. Germline lookup yields CDR1 MNHEY and CDR2 SMNVEV (reference sequence). The CDR3 protein is CASSWRSSNQPQHF. CDR3 in DNA: TGTGCCAGCAGTTGGCGGAGTAGCAATCAGCCCCAGCATTTT.

This clone was observed a single time. The chain couples TRBV29-1 to TRBJ2-5, with D tentatively TRBD2 (6 bases). The germline V and J ends were trimmed by 0 bases and 5 bases, with 22 bases remaining between them. In germline, CDR1 is SQVTM, CDR2 ANQGSEA. The CDR3 runs to 17 residues. The CDR3 DNA reads as TGCAGCGTTGAAGATGGCGGGGACGTAATGGGTTGGGAGACCCAGTACTTC. It encodes CSVEDGGDVMGWETQYF. Supplemented by reference TRBV29-1 and TRBJ2-5, the full variable domain reads SAVISQKPSRDICQRGTSLTIQCQVDSQVTMMFWYRQQPGQSLTLIATANQGSEATYESGFVIDKFPISRPNLTFSTLTVSNMSPEDSSIYLCSVEDGGDVMGWETQYFGPGTRLLVL.

This clone was observed a handful of times. The rearrangement links TRBV4-2 to TRBJ1-5; D may be TRBD1 (6 bases). Germline V gene data show CDR1 as LGHNA and CDR2 as YNFKEQ. This CDR3 is built from 13 residues. The V gene lost 0 bases and the J gene lost 14 bases, with 14 bases spanning the gap. CDR3 residues: CASSQDLPGVKHF. The CDR3 DNA follows: TGTGCCAGCAGCCAAGATCTCCCAGGGGTAAAGCATTTT.

The J gene is TRBJ1-1, the V gene TRBV7-3, with 7 bases that match TRBD1. CDR1 is SGHTA and CDR2 is FQGTGA in the germline V gene. J was trimmed by 7 bases and V by 1 base; bases with no gene match: 3. The CDR3 loop spans 13 amino acids. The CDR3 nucleotides read TGTGCCAGCAGCTTAAGACAGGGAGTTGAAGCTTTCTTT. It encodes CASSLRQGVEAFF.

The V gene is TRBV27, the J gene TRBJ2-7; 11 bases map to TRBD2. The germline V gene encodes CDR1 MNHEY and CDR2 SMNVEV (reference sequence). The V segment lost 5 bases and the J segment 6 bases; nucleotides outside the gene matches: 6. CDR3 length: 14 residues. The CDR3 region is CASSPLAGGAEQYF. Here the CDR3 DNA reads TGTGCCAGCAGTCCCTTAGCGGGAGGGGCCGAGCAGTACTTC.

This chain links TRBV5-6 with TRBJ2-7; D is ambiguous. This CDR3 has 12 residues. V gave up 2 bases and J gave up 4 bases, with 7 bases separating them. CDR1 and CDR2 from the germline V gene are SGHDT and YYEEEE. The chain's CDR3 is CASSFQEYEQYF. In nucleotides, the CDR3 is TGTGCCAGCAGCTTTCAGGAATACGAGCAGTACTTC.